This TCR beta chain was documented in a study of neurological immune-mediated disorders. This clonotype was counted at least ten times. Its antigen is not known. Findings and limits, study-wide: TCR-beta repertoires seemed private in all groups, with no expanded CDR3 amino acid sequences shared.

The authors produced cDNA by 5'RACE using 10-nucleotide random UMIs. From the 5' RACE reads, TCRdb called clonotypes with MiXCR, one entry per CDR3 protein. The profile shows 25,000 to 35,000 distinct CDR3 sequences, approximately 4.1% of them singletons. V lost 0 bases, J lost 5 bases, and 5 bases stayed unmatched. CDR1 is SGHRS, CDR2 YFSETQ, per germline. This CDR3 has 15 amino acids. Libraries from sorted cells each used approximately 1 million CD4+ or CD8+ T cells. The chain has TRBV5-1 and TRBJ2-1; 7 nucleotides align to TRBD2. Sample: CD4+ T cells from blood. The TCR was taken from a woman between 40 and 50 years old in good health. The CDR3 here is CASSLEGGGHNEQFF. The CDR3 coding sequence is TGCGCCAGCAGCTTGGAGGGCGGGGGACACAATGAGCAGTTCTTC.